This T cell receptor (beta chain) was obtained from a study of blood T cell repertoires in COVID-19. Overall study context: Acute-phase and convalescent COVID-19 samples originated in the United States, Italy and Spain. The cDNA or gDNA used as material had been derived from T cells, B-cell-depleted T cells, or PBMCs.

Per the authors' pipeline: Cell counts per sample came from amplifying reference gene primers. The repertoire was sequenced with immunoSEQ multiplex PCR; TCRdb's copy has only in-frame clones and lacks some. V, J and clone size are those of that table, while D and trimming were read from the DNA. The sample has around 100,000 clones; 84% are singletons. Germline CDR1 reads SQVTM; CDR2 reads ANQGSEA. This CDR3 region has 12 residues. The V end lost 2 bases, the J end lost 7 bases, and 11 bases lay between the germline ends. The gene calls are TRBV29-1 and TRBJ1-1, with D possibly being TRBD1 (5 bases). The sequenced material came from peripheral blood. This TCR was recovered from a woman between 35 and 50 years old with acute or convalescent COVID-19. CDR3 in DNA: TGCAGCGTTGAAATCCCGGGGGATGAAGCTTTCTTT. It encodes CSVEIPGDEAFF.